This record looks at one T cell receptor beta chain sequence and its context. Its antigen is not known. This entry comes from a study of cytomegalovirus exposure and HLA in healthy donors. Findings of the study overall: The authors reported that TCR beta sequences could predict HLA-A and HLA-B alleles. These predictions were accurate for most subjects in the first cohort.

PCR involved 60 Vbeta and 13 Jbeta primers. Measured with immunoSEQ multiplex PCR; TCRdb has only the in-frame clones, and not every one. Of 100,000 to 150,000 clones listed, around 83% are singletons. This CDR3 spans 14 amino acids. Germline loops: CDR1 SGHTA, CDR2 FQGNSA. V was pared by 1 base and J by 4 bases, with 9 bases between. The material sequenced was PBMCs. The chain employs TRBV7-2 and TRBJ2-3, with a possible D match to TRBD2 (5 bases). This TCR was sampled from a human donor in good health. This CDR3 reads CASSLGLKPDTQYF. The CDR3 DNA sequence: TGTGCCAGCAGCTTAGGACTAAAACCAGATACGCAGTATTTT.